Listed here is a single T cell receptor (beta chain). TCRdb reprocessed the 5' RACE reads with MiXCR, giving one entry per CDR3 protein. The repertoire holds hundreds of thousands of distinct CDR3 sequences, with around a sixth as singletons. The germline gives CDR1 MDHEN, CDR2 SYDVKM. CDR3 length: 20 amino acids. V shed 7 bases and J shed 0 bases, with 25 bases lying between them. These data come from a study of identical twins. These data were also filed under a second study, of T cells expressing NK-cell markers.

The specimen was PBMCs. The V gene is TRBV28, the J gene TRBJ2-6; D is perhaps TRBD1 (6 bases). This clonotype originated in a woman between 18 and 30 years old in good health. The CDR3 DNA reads TGTGCCAGCATCTCTGCTTTTGGACAGCGAACCCCCTCTGGGGCCAACGTCCTGACTTTC. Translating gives CASISAFGQRTPSGANVLTF.